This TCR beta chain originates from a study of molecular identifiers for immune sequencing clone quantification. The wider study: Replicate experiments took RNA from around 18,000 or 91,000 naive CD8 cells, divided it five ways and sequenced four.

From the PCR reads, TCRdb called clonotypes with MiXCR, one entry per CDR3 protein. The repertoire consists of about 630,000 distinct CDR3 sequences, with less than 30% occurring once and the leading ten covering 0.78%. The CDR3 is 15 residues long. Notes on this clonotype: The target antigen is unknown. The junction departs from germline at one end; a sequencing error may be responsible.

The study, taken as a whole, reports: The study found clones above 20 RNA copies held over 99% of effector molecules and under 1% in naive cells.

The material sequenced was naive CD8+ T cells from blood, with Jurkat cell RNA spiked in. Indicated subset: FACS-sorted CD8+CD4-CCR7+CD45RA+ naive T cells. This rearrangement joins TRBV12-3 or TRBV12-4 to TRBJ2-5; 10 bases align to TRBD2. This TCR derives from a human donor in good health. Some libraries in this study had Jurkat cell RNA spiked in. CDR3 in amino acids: CASSASGRAEEAQYF. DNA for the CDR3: TGTGCCAGCAGTGCAAGCGGGAGGGCCGAAGAGGCCCAGTACTTC.